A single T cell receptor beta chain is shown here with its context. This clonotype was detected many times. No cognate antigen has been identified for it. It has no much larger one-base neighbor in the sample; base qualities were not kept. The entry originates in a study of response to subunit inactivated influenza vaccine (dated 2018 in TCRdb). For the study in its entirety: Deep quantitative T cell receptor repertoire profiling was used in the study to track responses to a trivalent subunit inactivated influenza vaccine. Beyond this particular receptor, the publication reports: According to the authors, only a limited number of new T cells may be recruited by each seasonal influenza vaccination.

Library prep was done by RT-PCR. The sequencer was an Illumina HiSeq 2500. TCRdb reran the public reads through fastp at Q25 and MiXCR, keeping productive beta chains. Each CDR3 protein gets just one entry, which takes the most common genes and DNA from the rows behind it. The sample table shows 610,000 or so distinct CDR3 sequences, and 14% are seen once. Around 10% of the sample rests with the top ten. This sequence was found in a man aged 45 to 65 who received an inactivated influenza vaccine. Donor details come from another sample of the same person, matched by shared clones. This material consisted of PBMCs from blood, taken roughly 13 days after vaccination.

The sequenced DNA: TGCGCCAGCAGCTTGGCTGGGCTTAACAATGAGCAGTTCTTC. This is translated as CASSLAGLNNEQFF. The rearrangement joined TRBV5-1 to TRBJ2-1; the D gene identity is not certain. Reading the germline V gene gives CDR1 SGHRS and CDR2 YFSETQ. Its CDR3 holds 14 amino acids, cysteine through phenylalanine. Only the CDR3 DNA stays, 42 bases, in frame from base 1. Cut back by 0 bases and 5 bases, the V and J ends lie 9 bases apart. Reference TRBV5-1 and TRBJ2-1 proteins supply the regions before and after the CDR3; the full variable domain is: KAGVTQTPRYLIKTRGQQVTLSCSPISGHRSVSWYQQTPGQGLQFLFEYFSETQRNKGNFPGRFSGRQFSNSRSEMNVSTLELGDSALYLCASSLAGLNNEQFFGPGTRLTVL.